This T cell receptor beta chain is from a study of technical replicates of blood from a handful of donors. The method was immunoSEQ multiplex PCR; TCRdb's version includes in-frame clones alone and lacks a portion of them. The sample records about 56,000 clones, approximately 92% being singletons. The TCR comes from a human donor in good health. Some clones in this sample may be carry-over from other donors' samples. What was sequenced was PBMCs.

DNA for the CDR3: TGCGCCAGCAGCCAAGATCTCCTAGGCTATGGCTACACCTTC. Amino acids: CASSQDLLGYGYTF. This sequence joins TRBV4-3 and TRBJ1-2, with unresolved D. This CDR3 contains 14 residues. Trimming cost V 0 bases and J 4 bases, with 9 bases left between them. Germline CDR1 is LGHNA and CDR2 is YSLEER.